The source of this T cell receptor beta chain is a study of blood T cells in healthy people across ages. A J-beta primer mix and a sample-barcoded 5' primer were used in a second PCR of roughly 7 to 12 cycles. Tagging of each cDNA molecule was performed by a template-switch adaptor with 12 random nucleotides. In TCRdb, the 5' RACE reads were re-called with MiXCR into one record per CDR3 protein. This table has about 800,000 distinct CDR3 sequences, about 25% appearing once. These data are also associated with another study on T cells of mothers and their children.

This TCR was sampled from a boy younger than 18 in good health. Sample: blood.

The CDR3 coding sequence is TGCAGTGCTAGAGGAGGAGTTAGTACCACTGAAGCTTTCTTT. Amino acids: CSARGGVSTTEAFF. The rearrangement uses TRBV20-1 and TRBJ1-1, with D unresolved. V was clipped by 1 base and J by 4 bases, with 13 bases between them. Germline V lookup: CDR1 DFQATT, CDR2 SNEGSKA (reference sequence). The CDR3 is 14 amino acids.